This T cell receptor beta chain originates from a study of identical twins. TCRdb analysed the 5' RACE reads with MiXCR anew, one entry per CDR3 protein. Found here are some 600,000 distinct CDR3 sequences, less than 9% of them singletons; the top ten hold 1.6%. The length of the CDR3 is 15 residues. Trimming stripped 1 base from V and 9 bases from J, with 13 bases between. With respect to this clonotype: Its antigen is not identified.

Overall study results and limits: The abundant beta clonotypes from cord blood had fewer insertions, and memory repertoires had none of this. Donors were not followed over many years; analysis was cross-sectional.

This same sample was also taken into another study, of yellow fever vaccine responses in identical twins. That work states: Each twin's T cell response to the vaccine was reported to look partly convergent and partly personalized.

Sample: PBMCs. The genes are TRBV12-3 or TRBV12-4 and TRBJ1-6; a weak D match, TRBD1 (6 bases). This TCR came from a young woman in good health. CDR3 coding DNA: TGTGCCAGCAGTTTAGTAGGTCAGGGGAGTTCACCCCTCCACTTT. Translated: CASSLVGQGSSPLHF.